This paragraph reports one T cell receptor beta chain. Sequencing used immunoSEQ multiplex PCR; TCRdb keeps in-frame clones, though not all of them. Of roughly 70,000 clones detected, roughly 82% appear once; the ten largest clones hold 5.4%. This entry comes from a study of T cell responses to AZD1222 COVID-19 vaccine. The CDR3 sequence is 17 residues long. Trimming at V came to 1 base and at J to 4 bases, leaving 8 bases not matched to a gene. Germline V lookup: CDR1 SGHTA, CDR2 FQGNSA. Sequences were derived from peripheral blood, sampled on day 0 of AZD1222 vaccination. The sequence was obtained from an adult in good health. The rearrangement joins TRBV7-2 to TRBJ1-2; TRBD1 agrees at 11 bases. Here the CDR3 reads CASSLGPGQGAGYGYTF. The CDR3 coding sequence is TGTGCCAGCAGCTTAGGGCCCGGACAGGGGGCCGGCTATGGCTACACCTTC.